The 12 T cell receptor beta chains given below trace back to one sample, sequenced in a study of blood T cells in healthy people across ages. A second roughly 6 to 11 cycle PCR used barcoded and J-beta primers. TCRdb reanalysed the 5' RACE reads using MiXCR and keeps one entry per CDR3 protein. In the table there are 920,000 or so distinct CDR3 sequences, 45% of which are singletons. The sequenced sample consisted of blood. These receptors were taken from a woman in her sixties or seventies in good health.

This clonotype was observed a few times. The rearrangement links TRBV5-1 to TRBJ2-1; 9 bases align to TRBD1. The V segment lost 2 bases and the J segment 6 bases; nucleotides outside the gene matches: 6. Germline V lookup: CDR1 SGHRS, CDR2 YFSETQ. The CDR3 sequence is 15 residues long. CDR3 DNA sequence: TGCGCCAGCAGCTTTTGGGACAGGGATAGCAATGAGCAGTTCTTC. This translates into CASSFWDRDSNEQFF.

The CDR3 bases are TGTGCCAGCAGCCCGTTGGGGGGGCTGCAGTATTTT. This translates into CASSPLGGLQYF. J is TRBJ2-3 and V is TRBV11-2; tentative D call: TRBD2 (7 bases). This CDR3 spans 12 amino acids. V was trimmed by 5 bases and J by 11 bases, leaving 14 bases between them. Germline V lookup: CDR1 SGHAT, CDR2 FQNNGV. Full variable domain (rest looked up from reference TRBV11-2 and TRBJ2-3): EAGVAQSPRYKIIEKRQSVAFWCNPISGHATLYWYQQILGQGPKLLIQFQNNGVVDDSQLPKDRFSAERLKGVDSTLKIQPAKLEDSAVYLCASSPLGGLQYFGPGTRLTVL.

This clonotype was detected once. This chain joins TRBV12-3 or TRBV12-4 and TRBJ2-5; D is ambiguous. There are 13 residues in the CDR3. Trimming took off 6 bases at V and 1 base at J, with 9 bases between the two ends. CDR3 residues: CASRRRFQETQYF. The CDR3 nucleotides read TGTGCCAGCAGGAGACGGTTCCAAGAGACCCAGTACTTC.

V and J are TRBV6-2 or TRBV6-3 and TRBJ2-5, with D perhaps TRBD1 or TRBD2 (6 bases each). The assigned J gene may be wrong: the sequence end matches TRBJ2-7 better. Germline CDR1 is MNHEY and CDR2 is SVGEGT. The CDR3 is made up of 14 amino acids. This CDR3 is CASTYGGAAGEQYF. CDR3 sequence (DNA): TGTGCCAGCACCTACGGGGGCGCGGCGGGCGAGCAGTACTTC.

This clonotype occurred a few times. This rearrangement joins TRBV7-9 to TRBJ2-7, with D unclear. Deletions cut 3 bases from V and 2 bases from J, with 17 bases between. Looked up from germline, CDR1 is SEHNR and CDR2 is FQNEAQ (reference sequence). The CDR3 is 16 amino acids. For the CDR3, the DNA is TGTGCCAGCAGCTTCTATGGCAGCTTAACTACCTACGAGCAGTACTTC. As protein: CASSFYGSLTTYEQYF.

This clonotype was detected only a few times. The chain links TRBV5-6 to TRBJ2-7, with D uncertain. The CDR3 consists of 14 residues. Trimming took off 4 bases at V and 3 bases at J, with 14 bases between the two ends. Germline CDR1 reads SGHDT; CDR2 reads YYEEEE. This chain's CDR3 is CASSTPGRGYEQYF. The CDR3 bases are TGTGCCAGCAGCACCCCAGGAAGAGGCTACGAGCAGTACTTC.

The V and J genes are TRBV18 and TRBJ2-3, with no clear D. The germline CDR1 and CDR2 sequences are KGHSH and LQKENI. The CDR3 runs 16 residues. Trimming left V 1 base short and J 3 bases short, with 14 bases between. The CDR3 sequence: CASSPRAVPTTDTQYF. CDR3 nucleotide sequence: TGTGCCAGCTCACCACGTGCTGTCCCGACGACAGATACGCAGTATTTT.

The rearrangement uses TRBV6-1 and TRBJ2-5, with a weak D call TRBD1 (6 bases). The V gene lost 7 bases and the J gene lost 5 bases, with 17 bases spanning the gap. This CDR3 is built from 14 residues. Germline V CDR1 and CDR2: MNHNS, SASEGT. The CDR3 reads CASTELRGWETQYF. CDR3 in DNA: TGTGCCAGCACCGAACTCAGGGGCTGGGAGACCCAGTACTTC.

CDR3 sequence (DNA): TGTGCCAGCAGGGTCCTCCGGGACACCTACACCTTC. Encoded protein: CASRVLRDTYTF. This chain links TRBV28 with TRBJ1-2; possibly TRBD1 for D (6 bases). Germline assignment: CDR1 MDHEN and CDR2 SYDVKM. The CDR3 extends over 12 amino acids. Deletions cut 6 bases from V and 10 bases from J, with 15 bases between.

Concerning this clonotype: Compared with germline, one end of the junction differs, possibly owing to a read error. This chain joins TRBV28 and TRBJ2-3, with TRBD2 identical over 9 bases. CDR1 MDHEN and CDR2 SYDVKM come from the germline V gene. This CDR3 is built from 18 residues. DNA of the CDR3: TGTGTCAGCAGTTTACCCTTAGCGGGAGAGGTTGGGCCAGATACGCAGTATTTT. This sequence encodes CVSSLPLAGEVGPDTQYF.

This clonotype appeared a single time. V usage is TRBV7-6 and J usage is TRBJ2-5, with 11 bases identical to TRBD2. Germline V gene sequence: CDR1 SGHVS, CDR2 FNYEAQ. J gave up 3 bases and V 5 bases, and 8 bases lay outside the gene matches. The CDR3 spans 16 residues. The CDR3 is CASSKTLAGDEETQYF. The CDR3 region has the DNA TGTGCCAGCAGCAAAACACTAGCGGGAGATGAAGAGACCCAGTACTTC.

The sample holds a few counts of this clonotype. The chain couples TRBV28 to TRBJ2-7; TRBD2 might be the D (5 bases). The CDR3 contains 15 residues. Trimming cost V 6 bases and J 3 bases, with 18 bases left between them. From germline, CDR1 is MDHEN and CDR2 SYDVKM. In DNA form, the CDR3 reads TGTGCCAGCAGCCCCGGGGTTCACATCGGCTACGAGCAGTACTTC. Translating it yields CASSPGVHIGYEQYF.